The 25 T cell receptor gamma chains given below trace back to one sample, sequenced in a study of gamma-delta chains in newborns, infants, children (dated by TCRdb to between 2018 and 2021). The instrument was an Illumina MiSeq. TCRdb called clones from the public reads with CATT, and repeated DNA sequences were later combined into one row. The sample has 500 to 750 gamma-chain clones on record, about 41% of them singletons. The ten largest clonotypes hold around a third of the sample. The sequenced material came from blood. The receptors shown here come from a child who was a newborn, infant or young child, either healthy, febrile or measles-vaccinated (not recorded which).

A note on this clone: This same CDR3 is encoded by further DNA sequences in the sample. No call exists for the J gene, whereas the V gene is TRGV3. Germline CDR1 VTNTFY, CDR2 YDVSTARD (reference sequence). This CDR3 spans 12 amino acids. The CDR3 DNA is TGTGCCACCTGGGACAGTTATTATAAGAAGCTCTTT. Its protein product is CATWDSYYKKLF.

By share of the sample, this clone is large. Different DNA sequences within this sample yield the same CDR3. The V call is TRGV9, the J call TRGJP. TCRdb lists no J gene, so it was determined here by aligning the DNA to germline. The trim removed 2 bases at V and 4 bases at J, leaving 2 bases unmatched. CDR1 GITISATS and CDR2 ISYDGTV come from the germline V gene (reference sequence). This CDR3 has 16 residues. CDR3 amino acids: CALWEDQELGKKIKVF. In DNA, the CDR3 is TGTGCCTTGTGGGAGGACCAAGAGTTGGGCAAAAAAATCAAGGTATTT.

This clone occurred a few times. A much bigger clone sits one base away, suggesting this may be a read error. The same CDR3 can be traced to other DNA sequences in this sample. V and J are TRGV9 and TRGJP. TCRdb leaves out the J gene; it was filled in here by matching the DNA to germline. The CDR3 runs to 16 residues. CDR1 and CDR2 (germline): GITISATS, ISYDGTV (reference sequence). In nucleotides, the CDR3 is TGTGCCCTGTGGGAGGTGGAGGAGTTGGGCAAAAAAATCAAGGTATTT. It yields the protein CALWEVEELGKKIKVF.

The V gene is TRGV9, the J gene TRGJP. TCRdb records no J gene; here it was assigned by comparing the DNA to germline. The trim removed 3 bases at V and 7 bases at J, leaving 6 bases unmatched. The germline CDR1 and CDR2 sequences are GITISATS and ISYDGTV (reference sequence). The CDR3 covers 16 residues. The chain's CDR3 is CALWERDELGKKIKVF. The CDR3 DNA follows: TGTGCCTTGTGGGAGAGAGACGAGTTGGGCAAAAAAATCAAGGTATTT.

As to this clone: A far larger clone is just one base off, so this is likely a read error. This rearrangement joins TRGV9 to TRGJ1 or TRGJ2. TCRdb carries no J gene annotation; the J gene was assigned here by matching the DNA with germline. The ends lost 0 bases at V and 7 bases at J; junction bases unmatched: 3. Germline V gene sequence: CDR1 GITISATS, CDR2 ISYDGTV (reference sequence). This CDR3 has 12 amino acids. CDR3 protein: CALWEVQYKKLF. In nucleotides, the CDR3 is TGTGCCTTGTGGGAGGTGCAATATAAGAAACTCTTT.

The chain is built from TRGV2 and TRGJ1 or TRGJ2. Germline loops: CDR1 EGSNGY, CDR2 YDSYNSKV. The V segment lost 6 bases and the J segment 4 bases; nucleotides outside the gene matches: 9. The CDR3 spans 13 residues. The CDR3 DNA reads as TGTGCCACCTGGTCCTGCAAATATTATAAGAAACTCTTT. This encodes CATWSCKYYKKLF.

Within the sample, this clone is large (0.1 to 1%). This chain links TRGV9 with TRGJP. Here the J gene was assigned by germline matching of the DNA, as TCRdb has none. After removal of 3 bases from V and 10 bases from J, the junction contained 0 bases not matched to a gene. The CDR3 spans 13 residues. The germline gives CDR1 GITISATS, CDR2 ISYDGTV (reference sequence). CDR3 in DNA: TGTGCCTTGTGGGAGTTGGGCAAAAAAATCAAGGTATTT. It specifies CALWELGKKIKVF.

For the V gene the call is TRGV9; the J gene has no call. There are 18 residues in the CDR3. Germline CDR1 is GITISATS and CDR2 is ISYDGTV (reference sequence). The CDR3 loop reads CALWEVRILELGKKTRVF. CDR3 bases: TGTGCCTTGTGGGAGGTTAGGATCCTAGAGTTGGGCAAAAAAACCAGGGTATTT.

As concerns this clone: It may be a read error: a sequence one base away is much more abundant. The J segment was not called; the V segment is TRGV9. Germline assignment: CDR1 GITISATS and CDR2 ISYDGTV (reference sequence). There are 19 residues in the CDR3. The CDR3 DNA reads TGTGCCTTGTGGGAGGTCACGTTCCGCCAAGAGTTGGGCAAAAAAATCAGGGTATTT. It yields the protein CALWEVTFRQELGKKIRVF.

This clone was observed a few times. Different DNA sequences within this sample yield the same CDR3. This chain connects TRGV9 to TRGJP. Assignment of the J gene here rests on matching the DNA to germline, because TCRdb gives none. Germline V gene data show CDR1 as GITISATS and CDR2 as ISYDGTV (reference sequence). The CDR3 sequence is 15 residues long. With 2 bases clipped from V and 8 bases from J, the junction kept 3 bases outside the gene matches. The CDR3 sequence: CALWEGQLGKKIKVF. The DNA for the CDR3 is TGTGCCTTGTGGGAGGGACAGTTGGGCAAAAAAATCAAGGTATTT.

There is no J gene call, but TRGV9 is given as the V gene. The germline gives CDR1 GITISATS, CDR2 ISYDGTV (reference sequence). The CDR3 has 17 amino acids. CDR3 coding DNA: TGTGCCTTGTGGGAGGACACGGAAGAGTTGGGCAAAAAAATCAGGGTATTT. As protein: CALWEDTEELGKKIRVF.

Turning to this clone: Since a much larger clone is just one base distant, this may be a read error. Other nucleotide sequences in the sample specify the same CDR3. This rearrangement joins TRGV9 to TRGJP. TCRdb gives no J gene; it was assigned here by matching the DNA to germline. V shed 4 bases, J shed 6 bases, and the junction held 3 bases outside the gene matches. This CDR3 contains 15 residues. The germline CDR1 and CDR2 sequences are GITISATS and ISYDGTV (reference sequence). CDR3 protein: CALWEVELGKKIKVF. DNA of the CDR3: TGTGCCTTGTGGGAAGTAGAGTTGGGCAAAAAAATCAAGGTATTT.

Notes on this clone: This may stem from a read error, because a much larger clone lies one nucleotide away. Other nucleotide sequences in the sample specify the same CDR3. The V and J genes are TRGV9 and TRGJP. Assignment of the J gene here rests on matching the DNA to germline, because TCRdb gives none. Trimming removed 0 bases from V and 9 bases from J; junction bases left unmatched: 14. CDR1 and CDR2 from the germline V gene are GITISATS and ISYDGTV (reference sequence). This CDR3 is built from 19 residues. The CDR3, as DNA: TGTGCCTTGTGGGAGGTGCAAGGGAAGGAAAGGTTGGGCAAAAAAATCAAGGTATTT. Amino acid sequence: CALWEVQGKERLGKKIKVF.

Of note for this clone: Just one base apart from a much larger clone, this may be a read error. Distinct nucleotide sequences in the sample also encode this CDR3. The rearrangement joins TRGV9 to TRGJP. TCRdb leaves out the J gene; it was filled in here by matching the DNA to germline. CDR3 length: 17 amino acids. Germline values: CDR1 GITISATS, CDR2 ISYDGTV (reference sequence). The CDR3 sequence is CALWEDPQELGKKIKVF. The DNA of the CDR3 is TGTGCCTTGTGGGAGGACCCCCAAGAGCTGGGCAAAAAAATCAAGGTATTT.

In regard to this clone: A much larger clone is a single base away; this may be a read error. The chain carries TRGV9 and TRGJP. The J gene is absent in TCRdb and was assigned here via DNA matching to germline. CDR3 length: 17 residues. The germline V gene encodes CDR1 GITISATS and CDR2 ISYDGTV (reference sequence). Written as DNA, the CDR3 is TGTGCCTTGTGGGAGGTGCTACACGAGTTGAGCAAAAAAATCAAGGTATTT. It specifies CALWEVLHELSKKIKVF.

This clone is termed large. Other nucleotide sequences from this sample produce the same CDR3. The chain recombines TRGV9 with TRGJP. TCRdb gives no J gene; it was assigned here by matching the DNA to germline. CDR1 GITISATS and CDR2 ISYDGTV come from the germline V gene (reference sequence). The CDR3 totals 16 residues. With V trimmed by 1 base and J by 5 bases, 2 bases remained unmatched. The chain's CDR3 is CALWEVKELGKKIKVF. The CDR3 nucleotides read TGTGCCTTGTGGGAGGTAAAAGAGTTGGGCAAAAAAATCAAGGTATTT.

To note about this clone: Just one base apart from a much larger clone, this may be a read error. The genes are TRGV9 and TRGJ1 or TRGJ2. Because TCRdb records no J gene, it was assigned here through a match of the DNA to germline. The germline V gene has CDR1 GITISATS and CDR2 ISYDGTV (reference sequence). The CDR3 totals 11 residues. In DNA form, the CDR3 reads TGTGCCTCGTGGGAGGTGCTCGGGAAACTCTTT. This encodes CASWEVLGKLF.

The CDR3, as DNA: TGTGCCTTGTGGGGGGTCAGGAAGAAACTCTTT. This codes for CALWGVRKKLF. The chain recombines TRGV9 with TRGJ1 or TRGJ2. The J gene, left out of TCRdb, was set here by checking the DNA against germline. Looked up from germline, CDR1 is GITISATS and CDR2 is ISYDGTV (reference sequence). The V and J ends lost 5 bases and 10 bases, in that order; junction bases with no gene match: 8. The CDR3 length is 11 residues.

This clone was seen a few times. Since a much larger clone is just one base distant, this may be a read error. J gene calling gave no result, while the V gene is TRGV3. Germline V gene lookup returns CDR1 VTNTFY and CDR2 YDVSTARD (reference sequence). This CDR3 region has 12 residues. The CDR3 nucleotides read TGTGCCACCTGGGACAGGCATTATAAGGAACTCTTT. Translation gives CATWDRHYKELF.

Notes on this clone: This may arise from a read error, as a much more abundant clone is one base away. The CDR3 DNA follows: TGTGCCTTGGGGGAGGTGCCCAAGAAACTCTTT. It translates to CALGEVPKKLF. The chain carries TRGV9 and TRGJ1 or TRGJ2. The J gene is absent in TCRdb and was assigned here via DNA matching to germline. Germline CDR1 GITISATS, CDR2 ISYDGTV (reference sequence). CDR3 length equals 11 residues.

There are a few counts of this clone. Just one base apart from a much larger clone, this may be a read error. The chain couples TRGV9 to TRGJ1 or TRGJ2. The J gene, absent from TCRdb, was called here by matching the DNA to germline. This CDR3 region has 15 residues. V shed 0 bases, J shed 2 bases, and the junction held 7 bases outside the gene matches. Germline CDR1 GITISATS, CDR2 ISYDGTV (reference sequence). The CDR3 DNA reads TGTGCCTTGTGGGAGGTGCAAGAGGATTATTATAAGAAACTCTTT. Residues: CALWEVQEDYYKKLF.

This clone is termed large. This CDR3 is also generated by other DNA sequences in the sample. The genes are TRGV9 and TRGJP. TCRdb does not report a J gene; here it was assigned by matching the DNA to germline references. The CDR3 is 16 amino acids. The J segment lost 8 bases and the V segment lost 0 bases, leaving 4 bases of the junction unmatched. Germline CDR1 is GITISATS and CDR2 is ISYDGTV (reference sequence). The CDR3 DNA sequence: TGTGCCTTGTGGGAGGTGCTTCAGTTGGGCAAAAAAATCAAGGTATTT. Translating it yields CALWEVLQLGKKIKVF.

This clone is large by share. This chain links TRGV9 with TRGJP. The J gene, left out of TCRdb, was set here by checking the DNA against germline. Trimming removed 0 bases from V and 12 bases from J; junction bases left unmatched: 5. Germline assignment: CDR1 GITISATS and CDR2 ISYDGTV (reference sequence). CDR3 length: 15 amino acids. DNA of the CDR3: TGTGCCTTGTGGGAGGTGTGTTGGGGCAAAAAAATCAAGGTATTT. Its protein is CALWEVCWGKKIKVF.

By sample fraction, this clone is large. Other nucleotide sequences from this sample produce the same CDR3. The gene calls are TRGV9 and TRGJP. The J gene was not available in TCRdb and was assigned here by matching the DNA to germline segments. From germline, CDR1 is GITISATS and CDR2 ISYDGTV (reference sequence). The J segment lost 4 bases and the V segment lost 3 bases, leaving 3 bases of the junction unmatched. The CDR3 consists of 16 residues. CDR3 in amino acids: CALWEIQELGKKIKVF. The CDR3 region has the DNA TGTGCCTTGTGGGAGATACAAGAGTTGGGCAAAAAAATCAAGGTATTT.

A note on this clone: A far larger clone is a single base away, which makes a read error likely. The genes are TRGV9 and TRGJP. The J gene, left out of TCRdb, was set here by checking the DNA against germline. The germline V gene has CDR1 GITISATS and CDR2 ISYDGTV (reference sequence). The length of the CDR3 is 16 residues. This CDR3 reads CALWEVQEVGKKIKVF. The CDR3 nucleotides read TGTGCCTTGTGGGAGGTGCAAGAGGTGGGCAAAAAAATCAAGGTATTT.